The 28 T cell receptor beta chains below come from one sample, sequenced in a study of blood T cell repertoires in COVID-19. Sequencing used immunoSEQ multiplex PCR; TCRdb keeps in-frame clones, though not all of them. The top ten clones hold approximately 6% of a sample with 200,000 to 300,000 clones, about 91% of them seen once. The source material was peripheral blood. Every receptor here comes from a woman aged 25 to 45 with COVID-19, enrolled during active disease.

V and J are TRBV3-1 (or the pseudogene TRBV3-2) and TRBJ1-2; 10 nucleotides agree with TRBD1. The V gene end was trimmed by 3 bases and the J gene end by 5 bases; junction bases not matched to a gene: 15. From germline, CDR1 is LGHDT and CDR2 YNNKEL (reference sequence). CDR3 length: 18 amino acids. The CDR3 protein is CASSHDASRDRGRYGYTF. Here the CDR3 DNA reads TGTGCCAGCAGCCACGATGCCTCTAGGGACAGGGGACGATATGGCTACACCTTC.

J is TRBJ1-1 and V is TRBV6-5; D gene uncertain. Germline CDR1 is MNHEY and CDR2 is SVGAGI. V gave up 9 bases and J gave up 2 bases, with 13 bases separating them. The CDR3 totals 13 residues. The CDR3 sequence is CASCIMANTEAFF. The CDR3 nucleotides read TGTGCCAGTTGTATAATGGCTAACACTGAAGCTTTCTTT.

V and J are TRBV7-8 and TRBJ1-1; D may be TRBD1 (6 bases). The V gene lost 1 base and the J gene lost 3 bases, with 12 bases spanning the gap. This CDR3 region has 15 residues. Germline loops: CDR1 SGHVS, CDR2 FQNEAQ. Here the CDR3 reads CASSLVKGVYTEAFF. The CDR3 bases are TGTGCCAGCAGCTTAGTGAAGGGGGTGTACACTGAAGCTTTCTTT.

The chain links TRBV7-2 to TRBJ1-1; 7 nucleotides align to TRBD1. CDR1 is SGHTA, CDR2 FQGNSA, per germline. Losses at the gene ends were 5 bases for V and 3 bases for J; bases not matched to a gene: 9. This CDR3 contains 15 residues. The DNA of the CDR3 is TGTGCCAGCAGCCCGACAGGGTTTGGGGACACTGAAGCTTTCTTT. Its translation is CASSPTGFGDTEAFF.

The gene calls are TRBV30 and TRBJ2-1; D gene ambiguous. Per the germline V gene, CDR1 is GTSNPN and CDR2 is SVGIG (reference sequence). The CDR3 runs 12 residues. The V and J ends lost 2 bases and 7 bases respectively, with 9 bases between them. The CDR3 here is CAWSRVGNEQFF. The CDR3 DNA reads TGTGCCTGGAGTCGCGTCGGGAATGAGCAGTTCTTC.

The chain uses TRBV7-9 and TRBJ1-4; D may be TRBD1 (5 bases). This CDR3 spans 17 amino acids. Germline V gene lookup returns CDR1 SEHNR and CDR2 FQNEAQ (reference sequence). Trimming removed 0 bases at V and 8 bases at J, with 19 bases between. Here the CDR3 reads CASSLAILGGVGEKLFF. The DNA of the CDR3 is TGTGCCAGCAGCTTAGCGATTCTGGGAGGGGTTGGCGAAAAACTGTTTTTT. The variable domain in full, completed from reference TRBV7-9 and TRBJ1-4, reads DTGVSQNPRHKITKRGQNVTFRCDPISEHNRLYWYRQTLGQGPEFLTYFQNEAQLEKSRLLSDRFSAERPKGSFSTLEIQRTEQGDSAMYLCASSLAILGGVGEKLFFGSGTQLSVL.

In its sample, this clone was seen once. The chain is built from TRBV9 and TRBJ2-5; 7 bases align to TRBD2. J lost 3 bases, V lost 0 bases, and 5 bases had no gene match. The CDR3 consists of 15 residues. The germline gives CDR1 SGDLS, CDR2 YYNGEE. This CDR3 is CASSVDGLAEETQYF. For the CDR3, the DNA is TGTGCCAGCAGCGTAGATGGGCTAGCGGAAGAGACCCAGTACTTC.

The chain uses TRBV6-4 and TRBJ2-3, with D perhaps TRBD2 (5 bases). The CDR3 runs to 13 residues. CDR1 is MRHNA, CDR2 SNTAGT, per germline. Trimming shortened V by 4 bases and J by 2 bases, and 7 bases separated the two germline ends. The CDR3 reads CASSAGVTDTQYF. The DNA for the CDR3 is TGTGCCAGCAGTGCCGGGGTCACAGATACGCAGTATTTT.

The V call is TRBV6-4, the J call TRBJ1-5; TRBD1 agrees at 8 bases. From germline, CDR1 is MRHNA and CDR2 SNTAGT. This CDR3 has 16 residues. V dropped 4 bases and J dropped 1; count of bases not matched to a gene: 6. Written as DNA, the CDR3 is TGTGCCAGCAGTGCCCCGACAGGGGTCAGCAATCAGCCCCAGCATTTT. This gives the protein CASSAPTGVSNQPQHF.

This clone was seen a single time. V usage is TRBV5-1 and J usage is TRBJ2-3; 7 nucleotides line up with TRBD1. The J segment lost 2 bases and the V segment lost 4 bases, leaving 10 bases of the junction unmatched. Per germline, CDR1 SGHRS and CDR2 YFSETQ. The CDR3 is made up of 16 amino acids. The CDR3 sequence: CASSVKDRLHTDTQYF. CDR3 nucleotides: TGCGCCAGCAGCGTAAAGGACAGGCTCCACACAGATACGCAGTATTTT.

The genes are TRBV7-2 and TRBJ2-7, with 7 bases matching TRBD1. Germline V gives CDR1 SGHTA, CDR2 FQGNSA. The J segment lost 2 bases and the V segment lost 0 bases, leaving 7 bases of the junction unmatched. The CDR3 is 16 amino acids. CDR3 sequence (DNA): TGTGCCAGCAGCTTAGCCGGGACAGAACGGGCCTACGAGCAGTACTTC. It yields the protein CASSLAGTERAYEQYF.

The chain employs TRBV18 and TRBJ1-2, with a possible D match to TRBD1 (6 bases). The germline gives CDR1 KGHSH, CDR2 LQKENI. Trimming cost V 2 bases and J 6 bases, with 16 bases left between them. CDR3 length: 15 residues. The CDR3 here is CASSPTYFKGDGYTF. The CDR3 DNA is TGTGCCAGCTCACCAACCTACTTCAAGGGGGATGGCTACACCTTC.

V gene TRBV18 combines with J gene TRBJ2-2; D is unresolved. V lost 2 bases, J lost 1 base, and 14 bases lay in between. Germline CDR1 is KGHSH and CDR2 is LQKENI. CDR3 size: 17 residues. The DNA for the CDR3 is TGTGCCAGCTCACCAAGTGTTACGGGTTTGAACACCGGGGAGCTGTTTTTT. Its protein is CASSPSVTGLNTGELFF.

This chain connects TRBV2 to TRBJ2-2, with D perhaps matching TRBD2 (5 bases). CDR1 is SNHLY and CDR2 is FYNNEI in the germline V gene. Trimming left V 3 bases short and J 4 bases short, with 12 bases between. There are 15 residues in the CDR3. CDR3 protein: CASSEASRTTGELFF. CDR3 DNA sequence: TGTGCCAGCAGTGAGGCTAGCCGGACCACCGGGGAGCTGTTTTTT.

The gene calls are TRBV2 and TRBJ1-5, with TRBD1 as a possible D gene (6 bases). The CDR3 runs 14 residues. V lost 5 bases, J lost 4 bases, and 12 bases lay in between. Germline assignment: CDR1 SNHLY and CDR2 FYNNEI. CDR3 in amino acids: CASSTDRLNQPQHF. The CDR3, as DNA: TGTGCCAGCAGTACGGACAGACTGAATCAGCCCCAGCATTTT.

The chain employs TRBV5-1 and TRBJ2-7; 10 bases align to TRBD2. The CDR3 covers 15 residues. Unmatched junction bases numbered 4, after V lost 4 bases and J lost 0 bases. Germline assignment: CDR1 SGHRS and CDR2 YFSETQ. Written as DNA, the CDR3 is TGCGCCAGCAGCCCCTTAGCGGGGGGCTCCTACGAGCAGTACTTC. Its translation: CASSPLAGGSYEQYF.

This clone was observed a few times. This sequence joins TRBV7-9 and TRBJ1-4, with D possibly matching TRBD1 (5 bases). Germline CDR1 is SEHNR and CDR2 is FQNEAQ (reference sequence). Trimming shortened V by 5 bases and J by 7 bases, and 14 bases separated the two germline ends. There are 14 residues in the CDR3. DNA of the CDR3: TGTGCCAGCAGCGTAGGGACTCGGGGTGAAAAACTGTTTTTT. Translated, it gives CASSVGTRGEKLFF.

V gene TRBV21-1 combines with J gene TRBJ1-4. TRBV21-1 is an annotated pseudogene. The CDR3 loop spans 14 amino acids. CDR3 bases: TGTGCCAGCAGCAAAAAGGGGTCGGGAGGAAAACTGTTTTTT. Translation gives CASSKKGSGGKLFF.

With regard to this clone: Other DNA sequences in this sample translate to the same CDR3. CDR3 amino acids: CASSFSGQPQHF. In nucleotides, the CDR3 is TGTGCCAGCAGTTTCTCAGGTCAGCCCCAGCATTTT. J is TRBJ1-5 and V is TRBV12-3 or TRBV12-4; D call uncertain. V lost 3 bases to trimming and J lost 6 bases, with 6 bases between them. This CDR3 contains 12 residues.

CDR3 nucleotides: TGTGCCAGCAGCCATGTGTCGCGAGGGCAAGAGACCCAGTACTTC. This codes for CASSHVSRGQETQYF. The rearrangement uses TRBV5-6 and TRBJ2-5; TRBD2 might be the D (5 bases). Deletions cut 4 bases from V and 2 bases from J, with 15 bases between. The CDR3 is 15 residues long. CDR1 and CDR2 from the germline V gene are SGHDT and YYEEEE.

CDR3 nucleotides: TGTGCCAGCTCACCACCGGGGCAGCGCAATCAGCCCCAGCATTTT. Protein: CASSPPGQRNQPQHF. The rearrangement joins TRBV18 to TRBJ1-5; a weak D match, TRBD1 (5 bases). CDR1 KGHSH and CDR2 LQKENI come from the germline V gene. V gave up 0 bases and J gave up 2 bases, with 8 bases separating them. There are 15 residues in the CDR3.

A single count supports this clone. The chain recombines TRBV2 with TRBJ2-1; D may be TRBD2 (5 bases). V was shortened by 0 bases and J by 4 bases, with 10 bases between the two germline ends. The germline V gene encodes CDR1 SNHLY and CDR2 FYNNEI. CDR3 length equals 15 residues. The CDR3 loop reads CASSEASGVYNEQFF. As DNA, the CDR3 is TGTGCCAGCAGTGAAGCAAGCGGAGTATACAATGAGCAGTTCTTC.

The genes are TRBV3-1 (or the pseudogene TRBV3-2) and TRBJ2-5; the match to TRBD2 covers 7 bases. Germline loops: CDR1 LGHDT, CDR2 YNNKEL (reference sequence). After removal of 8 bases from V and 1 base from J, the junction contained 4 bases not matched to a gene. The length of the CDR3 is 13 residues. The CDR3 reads CASLKRGQETQYF. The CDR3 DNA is TGTGCCAGCCTTAAGCGGGGCCAAGAGACCCAGTACTTC.

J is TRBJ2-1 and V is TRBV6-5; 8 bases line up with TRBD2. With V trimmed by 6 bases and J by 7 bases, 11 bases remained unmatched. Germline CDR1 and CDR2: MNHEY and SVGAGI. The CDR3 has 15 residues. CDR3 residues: CASRESGRGWNEQFF. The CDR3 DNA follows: TGTGCCAGCAGAGAGAGCGGGAGAGGGTGGAATGAGCAGTTCTTC.

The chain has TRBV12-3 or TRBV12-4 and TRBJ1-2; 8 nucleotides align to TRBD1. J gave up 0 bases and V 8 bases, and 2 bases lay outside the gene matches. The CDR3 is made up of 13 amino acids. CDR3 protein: CASLQGANYGYTF. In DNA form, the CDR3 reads TGTGCCAGCCTACAGGGGGCTAACTATGGCTACACCTTC.

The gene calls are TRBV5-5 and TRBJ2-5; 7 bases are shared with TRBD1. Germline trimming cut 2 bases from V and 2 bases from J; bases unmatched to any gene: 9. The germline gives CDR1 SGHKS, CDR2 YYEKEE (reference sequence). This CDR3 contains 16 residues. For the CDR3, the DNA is TGTGCCAGCAGCTTATATATCCCGGGACAGCAAGAGACCCAGTACTTC. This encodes CASSLYIPGQQETQYF.

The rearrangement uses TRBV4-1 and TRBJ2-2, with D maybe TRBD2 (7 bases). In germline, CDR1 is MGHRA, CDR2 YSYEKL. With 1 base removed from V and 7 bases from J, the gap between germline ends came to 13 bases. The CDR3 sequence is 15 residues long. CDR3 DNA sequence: TGCGCCAGCAGCCAAGGGGGGGGCCTAGGCGGGGAGCTGTTTTTT. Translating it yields CASSQGGGLGGELFF.

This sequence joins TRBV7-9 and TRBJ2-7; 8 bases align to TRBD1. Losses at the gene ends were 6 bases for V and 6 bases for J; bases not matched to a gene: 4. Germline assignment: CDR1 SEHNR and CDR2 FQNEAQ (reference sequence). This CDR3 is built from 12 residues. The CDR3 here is CASSSTGGEQYV. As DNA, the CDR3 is TGTGCCAGCAGTTCTACAGGGGGCGAGCAGTACGTC.